This T cell receptor beta chain was identified during a study of control samples from healthy donors and cancer patients. Only one count was recorded for this clone. CDR1 is ENHRY and CDR2 is SYGVKD in the germline V gene. V lost 2 bases and J lost 7, with 9 bases in between. This CDR3 is 13 amino acids long. TCRdb keeps only in-frame clones here, not all; method: immunoSEQ multiplex PCR. The sample includes about 120,000 clones, more than 70% of them seen just once. The source material was blood. The chain is built from TRBV10-3 and TRBJ1-5, with D perhaps matching TRBD1 (5 bases). This TCR was sampled from a woman between 65 and 79 years old in good health. CDR3 nucleotide sequence: TGTGCCATCAGTGAGCGGGGCGGCCAGCCCCAGCATTTT. Protein: CAISERGGQPQHF.